Presented here are 2 T cell receptor beta chains from one specimen sequenced in a study of T cell responses to AZD1222 COVID-19 vaccine. TCRdb's copy holds only in-frame clones and misses some; the assay was immunoSEQ multiplex PCR. The data contain some 71,000 clones, 89% of them singletons. The source material was peripheral blood, sampled 28 days after the second AZD1222 dose. These receptors all stem from an adult who received the AZD1222 COVID-19 vaccine.

V and J are TRBV28 and TRBJ1-4; D uncertain. Between the trimmed V and J ends, which lost 2 bases and 6 bases, there was a span of 16 bases. CDR1 and CDR2 (germline): MDHEN, SYDVKM. The CDR3 contains 16 residues. CDR3 sequence: CASSLAQRAADEKLFF. The CDR3, as DNA: TGTGCCAGCAGTTTAGCCCAAAGGGCCGCAGATGAAAAACTGTTTTTT.

This chain uses TRBV6-5 with TRBJ2-7; D not resolved. CDR3 size: 14 residues. The germline gives CDR1 MNHEY, CDR2 SVGAGI. With 3 bases removed from V and 5 bases from J, the gap between germline ends came to 14 bases. CDR3 protein: CASSYLQSSNEQYF. For the CDR3, the DNA is TGTGCCAGCAGTTATTTGCAGAGTAGCAACGAGCAGTACTTC.